Each of the 24 T cell receptor beta chains below was sequenced from the same sample in a study of cytomegalovirus exposure and HLA in healthy donors. This PCR relied on a set of 60 Vbeta primers and 13 Jbeta primers. This table comes from immunoSEQ multiplex PCR, and its TCRdb copy is limited to in-frame clones, with some not included. The repertoire holds just over 150,000 clones, 80% seen once, with around 5.8% in the top ten. The sample taken for sequencing was PBMCs. The receptors originated from a male donor in good health and CMV-seropositive.

This chain connects TRBV7-2 to TRBJ2-5, with TRBD1 identical over 7 bases. Trimming at V came to 1 base and at J to 7 bases, leaving 9 bases not matched to a gene. Germline V gene sequence: CDR1 SGHTA, CDR2 FQGNSA. The CDR3 totals 15 residues. The CDR3 DNA follows: TGTGCCAGCAGCTTAGGCAGGGGGACATTTTTGACCCAGTACTTC. Translation: CASSLGRGTFLTQYF.

V is TRBV29-1 and J is TRBJ2-2, with 11 nucleotides matching TRBD1. The CDR3 is made up of 15 amino acids. The germline V gene has CDR1 SQVTM and CDR2 ANQGSEA. After removal of 7 bases from V and 8 bases from J, the junction contained 12 bases not matched to a gene. The CDR3 region has the DNA TGCAGCGCTGCACAGGACAGGGGGCTGGCAGGGGAGCTGTTTTTT. Residues: CSAAQDRGLAGELFF.

This clone was picked up one time. The chain is built from TRBV4-3 and TRBJ2-7, with 10 positions matching TRBD2. J was trimmed by 0 bases and V by 4 bases; bases with no gene match: 6. The CDR3 is made up of 16 amino acids. Per germline, CDR1 LGHNA and CDR2 YSLEER. The CDR3 bases are TGCGCCAGCAGCCTAGTAGCGGGAGGCTTCTCCTACGAGCAGTACTTC. Translating gives CASSLVAGGFSYEQYF.

The V and J genes are TRBV4-1 and TRBJ2-7, with 9 bases that match TRBD1. The V gene's germline CDR1 is MGHRA and CDR2 YSYEKL. CDR3 size: 16 residues. The trim removed 4 bases at V and 1 base at J, leaving 8 bases unmatched. CDR3 sequence: CASSPHAGQGSYEQYF. In nucleotides, the CDR3 is TGCGCCAGCAGCCCCCACGCGGGACAGGGATCCTACGAGCAGTACTTC.

The chain has TRBV27 and TRBJ2-3, with D hard to call. The CDR3 is made up of 12 amino acids. Germline CDR1 is MNHEY and CDR2 is SMNVEV (reference sequence). Trimming pared 2 bases from V and 6 bases from J, leaving 6 bases between. CDR3 residues: CASSLILDTQYF. In DNA form, the CDR3 reads TGTGCCAGCAGTTTAATCCTGGATACGCAGTATTTT.

The chain recombines TRBV28 with TRBJ2-1, with D possibly matching TRBD2 (5 bases). CDR1 is MDHEN and CDR2 is SYDVKM in the germline V gene. Trimming left V 6 bases short and J 8 bases short, with 5 bases between. The CDR3 has 10 amino acids. CDR3 nucleotides: TGTGCCAGCAGGGACTATGAGCAGTTCTTC. This encodes CASRDYEQFF.

The chain is built from TRBV9 and TRBJ2-1; 7 nucleotides align to TRBD2. Unmatched junction bases numbered 4, after V lost 3 bases and J lost 4 bases. CDR1 is SGDLS, CDR2 YYNGEE, per germline. The CDR3 length is 14 residues. The CDR3 here is CASSGPSGYNEQFF. As DNA, the CDR3 is TGTGCCAGCAGCGGGCCTAGCGGTTACAATGAGCAGTTCTTC.

The chain recombines TRBV9 with TRBJ1-2, with 9 bases fitting TRBD1. The CDR3 contains 14 residues. Germline V gene lookup returns CDR1 SGDLS and CDR2 YYNGEE. Trimming cost V 3 bases and J 4 bases; bases outside gene matches: 4. The CDR3 nucleotides read TGTGCCAGCAGCGCCGGGACAGGGCCCTATGGCTACACCTTC. This gives the protein CASSAGTGPYGYTF.

CDR3 sequence: CASSTPEAPWNEQFF. As DNA, the CDR3 is TGTGCCAGCAGCACCCCAGAGGCCCCCTGGAATGAGCAGTTCTTC. This chain uses TRBV9 with TRBJ2-1; D unclear. Germline assignment: CDR1 SGDLS and CDR2 YYNGEE. This CDR3 region has 15 residues. V lost 4 bases to trimming and J lost 7 bases, with 18 bases between them. Full variable domain (missing parts from reference TRBV9 and TRBJ2-1): DSGVTQTPKHLITATGQRVTLRCSPRSGDLSVYWYQQSLDQGLQFLIQYYNGEERAKGNILERFSAQQFPDLHSELNLSSLELGDSALYFCASSTPEAPWNEQFFGPGTRLTVL.

The genes are TRBV5-1 and TRBJ1-4; TRBD1 matches at 12 bases. CDR1 is SGHRS and CDR2 is YFSETQ in the germline V gene. The ends lost 4 bases at V and 3 bases at J; junction bases unmatched: 7. The CDR3 is 17 amino acids. As DNA, the CDR3 is TGCGCCAGCAGCCCGGGGGACAGGGGGCTTGCTAATGAAAAACTGTTTTTT. It specifies CASSPGDRGLANEKLFF. The variable domain in full, completed from reference TRBV5-1 and TRBJ1-4, reads KAGVTQTPRYLIKTRGQQVTLSCSPISGHRSVSWYQQTPGQGLQFLFEYFSETQRNKGNFPGRFSGRQFSNSRSEMNVSTLELGDSALYLCASSPGDRGLANEKLFFGSGTQLSVL.

The rearrangement links TRBV5-8 to TRBJ1-5; 8 bases line up with TRBD1. V shed 1 base and J 0 bases; nucleotides not matched to a gene: 3. This CDR3 is built from 16 residues. Germline V gene sequence: CDR1 SGHTS, CDR2 YDEGEE. The CDR3 DNA sequence: TGTGCCAGCAGCTTGACGACAGGGGTTAGCAATCAGCCCCAGCATTTT. The encoded protein is CASSLTTGVSNQPQHF.

V gene TRBV29-1 combines with J gene TRBJ2-5, with TRBD2 identical over 12 bases. Unmatched junction bases numbered 1, after V lost 6 bases and J lost 2 bases. Germline V gene lookup returns CDR1 SQVTM and CDR2 ANQGSEA. This CDR3 has 13 amino acids. The CDR3 bases are TGCAGCGTAGGACTAGCGGGGCAAGAGACCCAGTACTTC. The encoded protein is CSVGLAGQETQYF.

V gene TRBV5-1 combines with J gene TRBJ2-3; no clear D gene. The V end was cut by 4 bases, the J end by 0 bases, with 9 bases between. Germline CDR1 and CDR2: SGHRS and YFSETQ. The CDR3 totals 14 residues. The CDR3 DNA follows: TGCGCCAGCAGCCGTGTAGAAAGCACAGATACGCAGTATTTT. Amino acids: CASSRVESTDTQYF.

The rearrangement uses TRBV4-1 and TRBJ2-3; maybe TRBD2 (5 bases). The germline CDR1 and CDR2 sequences are MGHRA and YSYEKL. Trimming shortened V by 1 base and J by 5 bases, and 10 bases separated the two germline ends. The CDR3 length is 14 residues. The CDR3 loop is CASSQVFAGDTQYF. The CDR3 nucleotides read TGCGCCAGCAGCCAAGTCTTTGCGGGAGATACGCAGTATTTT.

This clone was counted a single time. The chain uses TRBV6-5 and TRBJ2-7; TRBD1 might be the D (6 bases). This CDR3 region has 13 residues. Trimming stripped 6 bases from V and 5 bases from J, with 14 bases between. Germline V lookup: CDR1 MNHEY, CDR2 SVGAGI. The DNA of the CDR3 is TGTGCCAGCAGCTTGGGGGCGCGGAACGAGCAGTACTTC. Translation: CASSLGARNEQYF.

The genes are TRBV19 and TRBJ2-7; no definite D call. CDR1 and CDR2 (germline): LNHDA, SQIVND (reference sequence). The length of the CDR3 is 13 residues. V was trimmed by 5 bases and J by 2 bases, leaving 10 bases between them. The CDR3, as DNA: TGTGCCAGTAGTCCGCGGTCCCCCTACGAGCAGTACTTC. Translated, it gives CASSPRSPYEQYF. Using reference TRBV19 and TRBJ2-7 for the parts outside the CDR3, the full variable domain is DGGITQSPKYLFRKEGQNVTLSCEQNLNHDAMYWYRQDPGQGLRLIYYSQIVNDFQKGDIAEGYSVSREKKESFPLTVTSAQKNPTAFYLCASSPRSPYEQYFGPGTRLTVT.

This chain links TRBV19 with TRBJ1-5, with TRBD1 identical over 8 bases. CDR3 size: 15 residues. V lost 5 bases, J lost 7 bases, and 10 bases stayed unmatched. In germline, CDR1 is LNHDA, CDR2 SQIVND (reference sequence). The CDR3 here is CASSADRANGQPQHF. The CDR3 DNA sequence: TGTGCCAGTAGTGCGGACAGGGCAAACGGCCAGCCCCAGCATTTT.

The rearrangement uses TRBV11-2 and TRBJ2-1; TRBD2 agrees at 14 bases. Germline-derived CDR1 and CDR2 are SGHAT and FQNNGV. The CDR3 is 18 amino acids. Germline trimming cut 5 bases from V and 8 bases from J; bases unmatched to any gene: 14. CDR3 bases: TGTGCCAGCAGCCCAACCGGGACTAGCGGGAGAAGAAGCTATGAGCAGTTCTTC. It codes for CASSPTGTSGRRSYEQFF.

CDR3 region: CAISESGGAGANVLTF. CDR3 nucleotide sequence: TGTGCCATCAGTGAATCGGGGGGGGCTGGGGCCAACGTCCTGACTTTC. This chain links TRBV10-3 with TRBJ2-6, with TRBD2 matching 8 bases. Germline V gives CDR1 ENHRY, CDR2 SYGVKD. The CDR3 consists of 16 residues. V gave up 3 bases and J gave up 2 bases; unmatched junction bases: 3.

This chain joins TRBV7-9 and TRBJ2-1, with 10 bases lining up with TRBD1. Germline V gives CDR1 SEHNR, CDR2 FQNEAQ (reference sequence). The CDR3 is made up of 15 amino acids. J lost 9 bases, V lost 4 bases, and 9 bases had no gene match. Here the CDR3 DNA reads TGTGCCAGCAGCTCAGACAGGGGGCGACGTCTTGAGCAGTTCTTC. Residues: CASSSDRGRRLEQFF.

V is TRBV7-3 and J is TRBJ2-5; the match to TRBD2 covers 10 bases. Germline-derived CDR1 and CDR2 are SGHTA and FQGTGA. The V gene end was trimmed by 6 bases and the J gene end by 5 bases; junction bases not matched to a gene: 6. The CDR3 runs 14 residues. CDR3 bases: TGTGCCAGCAGTCCTAGCGGGAGATCGGAGACCCAGTACTTC. Translation: CASSPSGRSETQYF.

The chain uses TRBV5-4 and TRBJ2-3, with 13 nucleotides matching TRBD2. The CDR3 spans 16 residues. Germline CDR1 is SGHNT and CDR2 is YYREEE (reference sequence). V dropped 4 bases and J dropped 11; count of bases not matched to a gene: 13. The CDR3 region is CASSRFGTSGDHGQYF. The CDR3, as DNA: TGTGCCAGCAGCCGATTCGGGACTAGCGGGGACCATGGGCAGTATTTT.

The gene calls are TRBV28 and TRBJ1-1; D is uncertain. The germline CDR1 and CDR2 sequences are MDHEN and SYDVKM. CDR3 length: 12 amino acids. V was trimmed by 4 bases and J by 8 bases, leaving 11 bases between them. The CDR3 sequence is CASSSGSLEAFF. Here the CDR3 DNA reads TGTGCCAGCAGTTCGGGATCCCTCGAAGCTTTCTTT.

This rearrangement joins TRBV7-9 to TRBJ2-7; 11 nucleotides agree with TRBD2. The CDR3 spans 15 residues. The germline V gene has CDR1 SEHNR and CDR2 FQNEAQ (reference sequence). V was pared by 5 bases and J by 4 bases, with 7 bases of the junction left unmatched. The CDR3: CASSASLAGVYEQYF. CDR3 nucleotide sequence: TGTGCCAGCAGCGCATCACTAGCGGGAGTGTACGAGCAGTACTTC.